A selection of T cell receptor beta chains follows, all from one sample in a study of cytomegalovirus exposure and HLA in healthy donors. The method was immunoSEQ multiplex PCR; TCRdb's version includes in-frame clones alone and lacks a portion of them. The sample records roughly 150,000 clones, approximately 88% being singletons. The sequencing sample was made of PBMCs. The receptors come from a boy under 10 years old in good health and CMV-seronegative. The CDR3 runs from the conserved cysteine through the conserved F or W.

V: TRBV5-4
J: TRBJ2-1
CDR3: CASSLLAGGRSSYNEQFF

V: TRBV6-5
J: TRBJ2-1
CDR3: CASRRLAGAINEQFF

V: TRBV4-2
J: TRBJ1-1
CDR3: CASSLDRSTEAFF

V: TRBV2
J: TRBJ2-1
CDR3: CASKQGPPDYNEQFF

V: TRBV10-3
J: TRBJ2-5
CDR3: CAISGTSGFETQYF

V: TRBV4-1
J: TRBJ2-7
CDR3: CASSQESGGSYYEQYF

V: TRBV5-4
J: TRBJ1-1
CDR3: CAAGYIPGTEAFF

V: TRBV11-2
J: TRBJ1-5
CDR3: CASSLRPRLPQHF

V: TRBV19
J: TRBJ1-1
CDR3: CASSRTGQAGEAFF

V: TRBV7-2
J: TRBJ2-5
CDR3: CASSLTGFHETQYF

V: TRBV5-6
J: TRBJ1-1
CDR3: CASSFLPTRDTEAFF

V: TRBV5-6
J: TRBJ2-4
CDR3: CASSGAGYGKNIQYF

V: TRBV4-3
J: TRBJ2-5
CDR3: CASSQASSGSSAGEQYF

V: TRBV29-1
J: TRBJ2-7
CDR3: CSAGTSETYEQYF

V: TRBV7-8
J: TRBJ2-4
CDR3: CASSSQPRDLAKNIQYF

V: TRBV5-5
J: TRBJ2-1
CDR3: CASSLPAGREQFF

V: TRBV25-1
J: TRBJ2-1
CDR3: CASSEFVGEQFF

V: TRBV30
J: TRBJ1-2
CDR3: CAWSEGQNYGYTF

V: TRBV7-2
J: TRBJ1-6
CDR3: CASSLVRVSPLHF

V: TRBV7-3
J: TRBJ2-1
CDR3: CASSSTAGTSSHEQFF

V: TRBV19
J: TRBJ2-1
CDR3: CASSIGGFGEQFF

V: TRBV5-1
J: TRBJ2-5
CDR3: CASSDLDPRQGRETQYF

V: TRBV6-1
J: TRBJ2-1
CDR3: CASSGTGDYEQFF

V: TRBV6-5
J: TRBJ2-7
CDR3: CASSLTGDEQYF

V: TRBV2
J: TRBJ2-2
CDR3: CASSRDRVAGELFF

V: TRBV30
J: TRBJ1-6
CDR3: CASRDRSSYNSPLHF

V: TRBV6-4
J: TRBJ2-3
CDR3: CASSDSSGGTDTQYF

V: TRBV5-1
J: TRBJ2-1
CDR3: CASNGLAGVEQFF

V: TRBV6-1
J: TRBJ1-3
CDR3: CASENRGRGNTIYF

V: TRBV18
J: TRBJ1-1
CDR3: CASSPPGQNTEAFF

V: TRBV28
J: TRBJ1-2
CDR3: CASSSSGDPDYGYTF

V: TRBV9
J: TRBJ2-1
CDR3: CASSVAGHNEQFF